The source of this TCR beta chain is a study of cytomegalovirus exposure and HLA in healthy donors. General study points: Cytomegalovirus status was reportedly diagnosed by the classifier with high sensitivity and specificity.

V lost 0 bases and J 5 bases, leaving 11 bases between the germline ends. The CDR3 spans 14 residues. CDR1 and CDR2 from the germline V gene are MNHEY and SMNVEV (reference sequence). As concerns this clone: Its antigen remains unknown.

Some clones are missing from TCRdb's copy, which holds only in-frame ones; the method was immunoSEQ multiplex PCR. Of 300,000 to 400,000 clones detected, about nine tenths appear once; the ten largest clones hold about 0.8%. This clonotype originated in a woman aged 18-35 years in good health and CMV-seronegative. Sequencing was performed on PBMCs. The V and J genes are TRBV27 and TRBJ2-7; tentatively, D is TRBD1 (6 bases). CDR3 bases: TGTGCCAGCAGTTTATCAGCCAGGGGACACGAGCAGTACTTC. Its protein product is CASSLSARGHEQYF.